The T cell receptor (beta chain) described here comes from a study of T and B cells in COVID-19 patients. Multiplex PCR with BIOMED2 TRB-A/B primer pools amplified TRB rearrangements. TCRdb reprocessed the multiplex PCR reads with MiXCR, giving one entry per CDR3 protein. Found here are roughly 16,000 distinct CDR3 sequences, around 30% of them singletons; the top ten hold roughly 1.2%. The CDR3 contains 17 residues. V dropped 5 bases and J dropped 5 bases, with 22 bases sitting between them. The germline V gene has CDR1 MNHEY and CDR2 SMNVEV (reference sequence). TRB was amplified from about 250-500 ng of blood genomic DNA.

This chain connects TRBV27 to TRBJ2-1; D remains unclear. Material for sequencing was blood. This TCR derives from a human donor who had recovered from COVID-19. The CDR3 loop is CASSPRPIHTLNNEQFF. CDR3 sequence (DNA): TGTGCCAGCAGTCCAAGGCCCATCCACACCCTTAACAATGAGCAGTTCTTC.